The clone carrying this T cell receptor (beta chain) was seen once. V lost 3 bases and J lost 0, with 17 bases in between. The CDR3 loop spans 17 amino acids. CDR1 is MNHNS, CDR2 SASEGT, per germline. The data originate from a study of blood T cell repertoires in COVID-19. Residents of over 20 US areas, aged roughly 18 to 89 years, made up the participants. Only in-frame clones appear in the TCRdb table, and some are missing; sequencing was by immunoSEQ multiplex PCR. The sample carries under 200,000 clones, around 80% recorded once. Sequencing input: PBMCs or T cells enriched from blood (not recorded which). The chain uses TRBV6-1 and TRBJ2-5; TRBD2 might be the D (6 bases). The TCR comes from a man between 50 and 59 years old who had recovered from COVID-19. The CDR3 DNA sequence: TGTGCCAGCAGTGAGGTTTGGAGGGGCCAGTACCAAGAGACCCAGTACTTC. Amino acids: CASSEVWRGQYQETQYF.